This TCR beta chain derives from a study of PD-L1 blockade in urothelial cancer (dated by TCRdb to about 2017). About the investigation overall: All patients started therapy in about 2014 and received atezolizumab 1,200 mg intravenously every 3 weeks. Durable clinical benefit was achieved by nine patients and was not achieved by 20 patients. Pretreatment tumor samples, along with matched peripheral blood serially collected before and after atezolizumab treatment, were subjected to TCR sequencing. Durable clinical benefit was defined as progression-free survival longer than 6 months, and TCR features were also tested against progression-free and overall survival. The study was an exploratory multi-omic analysis of somatic, immune and clinical correlates of response to PD-L1 blockade with atezolizumab in urothelial cancer. Blood samples were analyzed 3 weeks after the start of treatment (second dose) and 6 weeks after the start of treatment. An ECOG performance status of 0 or 1 was recorded for the patients, and 0 to 3 prior chemotherapy regimens had been received by the patients. Under 30 patients had pretreatment blood TCR-seq, roughly 24 had at least one posttreatment blood collection, and roughly 24 had tumor TCR-seq. In the same patients who had TCR sequencing, pretreatment tumors also underwent whole exome sequencing and RNA sequencing. About 85% of the roughly 29 patients were identified as males with urothelial cancer of bladder origin, and a prior smoking history was reported by 18 of 29 patients. Blood samples gave median yields of roughly 150,000 T cells and more than 80,000 unique TCRs, along with a median clonality of around 0.08.

Synthetic TCR analog templates were spiked into each PCR so that absolute template abundance could be estimated from read counts. The immunoSEQ assay used bias-controlled V and J gene primers to amplify TCRbeta CDR3 regions from genomic DNA. Rearranged TCRbeta segments were sequenced at approximately 20X coverage. Per the original workflow: Clustering was used to correct sequencing errors, and CDR3s were annotated against IMGT to assign V, D and J genes. Only productive TCRbeta rearrangements were used in downstream analyses, excluding out-of-frame or stop-codon sequences. To compute clonality, Shannon entropy was normalized by the log of the number of unique productive sequences and then subtracted from one. Fisher's exact test with Benjamini-Hochberg correction, at a threshold of adjusted p below 0.01, was used to find clones that differed between time points or between blood and tumor. This immuneACCESS table, as held by TCRdb, lists in-frame sequences with V and J called but not all clones. Of the missing ones, under half trace to an unresolved V gene in checked studies; the others have no known cause. That table furnishes V, J and clone size, whereas the DNA furnished D and trimming. This sample lists 30,000 to 40,000 clones; roughly four fifths were detected once. The top ten hold 6% to 7% of the sample.

The time point label on this specimen signifies: pretreatment peripheral blood. The cohort comprised about 30 patients with locally advanced or metastatic urothelial carcinoma treated at Memorial Sloan Kettering on a trial protocol. Peripheral blood mononuclear cells were collected pretreatment and during treatment, with between 1 and 8 total time points obtained per patient. The Qiagen DNeasy Blood extraction kit was used to purify genomic DNA from total PBMCs and tumor samples. PBMCs were collected pretreatment and during treatment, and were isolated and stored as previously described. Relative to germline, V is missing 3 bases and J is missing 5 bases, with 9 bases of the junction outside any gene match. The CDR3 covers 15 residues, taking in both the cysteine and the phenylalanine. This entry keeps only the CDR3 DNA: 45 bases, framed from base 1. Reading the germline V gene (reference sequence) gives CDR1 MNHEY and CDR2 SMNVEV.

As concerns this clone: What this receptor recognizes is not known. Per-base qualities were not stored, and no clone one base away is much larger.

Overall study results and their limits: Among patients with durable benefit, tumor-associated TCR clones showed greater expansion in peripheral blood 3 weeks after treatment started (n = 22, p = 0.022). Small sample size (n ≈ 30) and many exploratory analyses mean the results are intended to be hypothesis-generating. A pretreatment peripheral blood TCR clonality below the median was linked to improved progression-free and overall survival.

The chain is assembled from TRBV27 and TRBJ1-1; TRBD1 lines up with 7 middle nucleotides. The specimen comprised PBMCs, sampled around atezolizumab (anti-PD-L1) treatment. This clonotype originated in a man in his sixties with urothelial cancer. The CDR3 protein is CASSFKPGGRTEAFF. The nucleotide sequence reads TGTGCCAGCAGTTTCAAACCAGGGGGACGAACTGAAGCTTTCTTT.